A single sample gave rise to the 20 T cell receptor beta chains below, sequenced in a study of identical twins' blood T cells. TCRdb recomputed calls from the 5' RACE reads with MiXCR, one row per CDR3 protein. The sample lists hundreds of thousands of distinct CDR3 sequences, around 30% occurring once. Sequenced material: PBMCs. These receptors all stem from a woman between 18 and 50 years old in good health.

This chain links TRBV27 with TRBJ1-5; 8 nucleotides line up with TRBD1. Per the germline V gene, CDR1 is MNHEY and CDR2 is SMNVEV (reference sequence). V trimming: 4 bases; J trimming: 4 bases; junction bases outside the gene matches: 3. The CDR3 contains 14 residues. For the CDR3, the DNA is TGTGCCAGCAGTTCGGGACAGGAGAATCAGCCCCAGCATTTT. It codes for CASSSGQENQPQHF.

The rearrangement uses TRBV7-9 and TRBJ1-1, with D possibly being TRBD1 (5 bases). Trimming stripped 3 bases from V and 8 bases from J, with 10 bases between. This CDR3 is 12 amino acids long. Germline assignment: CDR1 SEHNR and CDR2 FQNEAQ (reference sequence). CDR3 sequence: CASSFREPEAFF. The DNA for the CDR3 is TGTGCCAGCAGCTTCAGGGAGCCCGAAGCTTTCTTT.

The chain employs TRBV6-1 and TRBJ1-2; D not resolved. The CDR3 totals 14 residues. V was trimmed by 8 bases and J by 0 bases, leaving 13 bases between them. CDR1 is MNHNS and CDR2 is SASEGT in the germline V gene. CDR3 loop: CASGLEPANYGYTF. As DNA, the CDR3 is TGTGCCAGCGGGTTGGAACCCGCTAACTATGGCTACACCTTC.

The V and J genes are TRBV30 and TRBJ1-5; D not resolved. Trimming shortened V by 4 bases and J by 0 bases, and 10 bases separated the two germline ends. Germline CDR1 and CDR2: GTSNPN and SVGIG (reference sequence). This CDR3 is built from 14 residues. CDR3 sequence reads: CAWIQEYSNQPQHF. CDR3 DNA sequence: TGTGCCTGGATCCAGGAGTATAGCAATCAGCCCCAGCATTTT.

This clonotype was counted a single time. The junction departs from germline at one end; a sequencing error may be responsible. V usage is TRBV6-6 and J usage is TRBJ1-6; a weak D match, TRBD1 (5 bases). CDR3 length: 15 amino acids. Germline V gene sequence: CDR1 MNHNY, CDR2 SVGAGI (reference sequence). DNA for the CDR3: TGTGCCAGCAGCCCTTCCGGGGGGTTCAATTCACCCCCCCACTTT. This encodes CASSPSGGFNSPPHF.

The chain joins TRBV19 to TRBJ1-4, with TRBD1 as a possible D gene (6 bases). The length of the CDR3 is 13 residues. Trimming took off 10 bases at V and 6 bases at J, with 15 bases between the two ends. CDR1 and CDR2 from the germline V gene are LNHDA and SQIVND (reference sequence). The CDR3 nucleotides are TGTGCCACCCAGAGACAGGCCCATGAAAAACTGTTTTTT. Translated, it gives CATQRQAHEKLFF. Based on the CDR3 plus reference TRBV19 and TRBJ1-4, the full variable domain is DGGITQSPKYLFRKEGQNVTLSCEQNLNHDAMYWYRQDPGQGLRLIYYSQIVNDFQKGDIAEGYSVSREKKESFPLTVTSAQKNPTAFYLCATQRQAHEKLFFGSGTQLSVL.

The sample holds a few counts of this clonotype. For the CDR3, the DNA is TGTGCCAGCAGTTTCTCGGGACTAGGGCCCAATGAGCAGTTCTTC. This gives the protein CASSFSGLGPNEQFF. V and J are TRBV12-3 or TRBV12-4 and TRBJ2-1; 8 positions match TRBD2. With V trimmed by 3 bases and J by 6 bases, 7 bases remained unmatched. This CDR3 spans 15 amino acids.

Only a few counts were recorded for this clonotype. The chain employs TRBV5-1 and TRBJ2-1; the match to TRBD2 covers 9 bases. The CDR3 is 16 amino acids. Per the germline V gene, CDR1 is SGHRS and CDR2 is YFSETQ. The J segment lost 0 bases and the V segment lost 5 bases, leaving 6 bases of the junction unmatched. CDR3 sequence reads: CASRLSSGASYNEQFF. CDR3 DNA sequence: TGCGCCAGCAGGCTTTCTAGCGGGGCCTCCTACAATGAGCAGTTCTTC.

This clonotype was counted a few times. CDR3: CASSVDLEDTQYF. CDR3 sequence (DNA): TGTGCCAGCAGCGTAGATTTAGAAGATACGCAGTATTTT. The chain is built from TRBV9 and TRBJ2-3; the D is unclear. This CDR3 has 13 residues. V gave up 0 bases and J gave up 5 bases, with 7 bases separating them. Germline V gene sequence: CDR1 SGDLS, CDR2 YYNGEE.

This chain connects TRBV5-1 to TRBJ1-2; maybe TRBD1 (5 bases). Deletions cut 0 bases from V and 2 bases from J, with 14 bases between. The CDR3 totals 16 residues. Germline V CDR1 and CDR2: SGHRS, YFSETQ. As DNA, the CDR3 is TGCGCCAGCAGCTTGGGATGGAGACAGTACAACTATGGCTACACCTTC. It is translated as CASSLGWRQYNYGYTF.

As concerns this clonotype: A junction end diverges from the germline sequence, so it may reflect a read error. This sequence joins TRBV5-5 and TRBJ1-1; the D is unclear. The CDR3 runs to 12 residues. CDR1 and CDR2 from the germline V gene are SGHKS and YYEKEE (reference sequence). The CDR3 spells CASSLLRAEALF. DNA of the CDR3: TGTGCCAGCAGCTTGTTAAGGGCTGAAGCTTTATTT.

In DNA form, the CDR3 reads TGCAGCAAGTGGGGGGTAAGCTCCTACAATGAGCAGTTCTTC. Its translation: CSKWGVSSYNEQFF. This chain connects TRBV20-1 to TRBJ2-1; D is possibly TRBD2 (6 bases). Germline V gene lookup returns CDR1 DFQATT and CDR2 SNEGSKA (reference sequence). The CDR3 consists of 14 residues.

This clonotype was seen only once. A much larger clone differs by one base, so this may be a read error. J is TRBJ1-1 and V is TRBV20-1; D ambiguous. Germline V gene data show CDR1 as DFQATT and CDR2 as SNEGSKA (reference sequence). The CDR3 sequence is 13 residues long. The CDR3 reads CIANSGDSTEAFF. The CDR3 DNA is TGCATTGCTAACTCCGGAGACTCTACTGAAGCTTTCTTT.

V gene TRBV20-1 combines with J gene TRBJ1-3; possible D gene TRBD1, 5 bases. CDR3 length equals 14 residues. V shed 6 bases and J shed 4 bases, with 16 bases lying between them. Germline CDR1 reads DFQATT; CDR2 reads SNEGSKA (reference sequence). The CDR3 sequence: CSADAGISGNTIYF. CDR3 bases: TGCAGTGCCGACGCAGGGATTAGCGGAAACACCATATATTTT.

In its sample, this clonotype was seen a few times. CDR3: CATSRGLAGRPYEQYF. The CDR3 region has the DNA TGTGCCACCAGCAGAGGACTCGCGGGACGACCCTACGAGCAGTACTTC. The rearrangement joins TRBV15 to TRBJ2-7; D perhaps matches TRBD2 (6 bases). CDR1 and CDR2 (germline): LNHNV, YYDKDF (reference sequence). Trimming removed 1 base at V and 2 bases at J, with 15 bases between. This CDR3 is 16 amino acids long.

CDR3 sequence (DNA): TGTGCCATCAGTGACCGGGACTCAATCTACGAGCAGTACTTC. This sequence encodes CAISDRDSIYEQYF. The V call is TRBV10-3, the J call TRBJ2-7, with D perhaps TRBD2 (6 bases). V lost 3 bases and J 3 bases, leaving 12 bases between the germline ends. Germline CDR1 is ENHRY and CDR2 is SYGVKD. This CDR3 spans 14 amino acids.

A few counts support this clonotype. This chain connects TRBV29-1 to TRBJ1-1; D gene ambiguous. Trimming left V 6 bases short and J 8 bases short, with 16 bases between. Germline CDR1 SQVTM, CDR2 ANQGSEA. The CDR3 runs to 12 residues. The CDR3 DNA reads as TGCAGCGTGAGGGTGTGGGTCGAAGAAGCTTTCTTT. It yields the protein CSVRVWVEEAFF.

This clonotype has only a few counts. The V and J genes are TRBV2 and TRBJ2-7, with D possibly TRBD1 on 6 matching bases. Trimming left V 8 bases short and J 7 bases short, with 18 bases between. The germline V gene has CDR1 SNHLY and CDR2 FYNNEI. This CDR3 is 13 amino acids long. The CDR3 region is CASHRVPTREQYF. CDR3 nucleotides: TGTGCCAGCCACAGGGTACCTACGAGGGAGCAGTACTTC.

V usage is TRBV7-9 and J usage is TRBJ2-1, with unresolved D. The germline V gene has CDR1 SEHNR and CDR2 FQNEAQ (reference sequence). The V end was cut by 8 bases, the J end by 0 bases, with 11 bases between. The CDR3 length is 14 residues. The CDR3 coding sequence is TGTGCCAGCGGAACTTTAAGCTCCTACAATGAGCAGTTCTTC. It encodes CASGTLSSYNEQFF.

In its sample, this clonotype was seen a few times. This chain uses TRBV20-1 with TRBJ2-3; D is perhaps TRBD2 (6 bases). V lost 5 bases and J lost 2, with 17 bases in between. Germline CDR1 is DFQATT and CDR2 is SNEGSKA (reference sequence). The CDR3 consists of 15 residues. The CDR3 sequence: CSAEGVAASTDTQYF. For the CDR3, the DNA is TGCAGTGCTGAAGGGGTAGCGGCCTCCACAGATACGCAGTATTTT.